A single T cell receptor beta chain is shown here with its context. Its antigen is unknown. Germline values: CDR1 ENHRY, CDR2 SYGVKD. The CDR3 has 11 amino acids. The germline V and J ends were trimmed by 5 bases and 8 bases, with 7 bases remaining between them. There were healthy Caucasian individuals from Russia, aged 6 to 90, serving as donors. Total RNA extraction produced at least 5.5 micrograms (per sample) for the study. Together with a sample-barcoded 5' primer, a J-beta primer mix was included in a second PCR lasting about 6 to 11 cycles. TCRdb ran MiXCR on the 5' RACE reads and lists one entry per CDR3 protein. The data contain some 710,000 distinct CDR3 sequences, around a fifth of them singletons. The data stem from a study of blood T cells in healthy people across ages. Study-wide findings and caveats: Long-lived and aged donors differed, with more naive CD4+ cells and higher diversity in the long-lived.

The V call is TRBV10-3, the J call TRBJ2-1, with D unresolved. This clonotype was obtained from a man in his 70s in good health. Sequencing was performed on blood. The CDR3 here is CAISYQDEQFF. Here the CDR3 DNA reads TGTGCCATCAGTTACCAGGATGAGCAGTTCTTC.